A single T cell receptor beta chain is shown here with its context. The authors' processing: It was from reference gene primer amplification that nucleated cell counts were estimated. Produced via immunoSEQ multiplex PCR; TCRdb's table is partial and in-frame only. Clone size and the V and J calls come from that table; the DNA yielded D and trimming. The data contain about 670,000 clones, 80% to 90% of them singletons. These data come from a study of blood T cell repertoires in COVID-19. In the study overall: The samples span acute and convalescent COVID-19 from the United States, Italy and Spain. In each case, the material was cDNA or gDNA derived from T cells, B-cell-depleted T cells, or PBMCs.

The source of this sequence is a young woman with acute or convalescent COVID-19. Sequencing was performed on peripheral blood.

CDR3 nucleotides: TGTGCCAGCAGCCAAAACTGGGAGGGTGGTGGCTACACCTTC. The encoded protein is CASSQNWEGGGYTF. The genes are TRBV3-1 (or the pseudogene TRBV3-2) and TRBJ1-2; D ambiguous. Trimming stripped 2 bases from V and 7 bases from J, with 14 bases between. This CDR3 comprises 14 residues. Germline-derived CDR1 and CDR2 are LGHDT and YNNKEL (reference sequence).